This is a list of T cell receptor beta chains from one sample in a study of patients and donors after allogeneic stem cell transplantation. MiXCR, applied by TCRdb to the RT-PCR reads, yields one record per CDR3 protein. The table includes a few hundred thousand distinct CDR3 sequences, 13% to 15% detected once. The specimen was blood, either unsorted or a sorted T cell fraction (not recorded which). The receptors here all came from a human donor who was either an allogeneic HSCT recipient or a stem cell or donor lymphocyte infusion donor (not recorded which). It is not recorded whose cells these are; they may come from a transplant donor. Each CDR3 is given with its conserved first and last residue. The D gene is left open where the match is weak. The listing skips clone size in some rows; elsewhere it reads once, few, many or a size class.

clone_size: -; j_call: TRBJ2-1; d_call: TRBD2; v_call: TRBV2; cdr3_nt: TGTGCCAGCAGTGCGGGAGGTTGGAATGAGCAGTTCTTC; cdr3_aa: CASSAGGWNEQFF
clone_size: -; j_call: TRBJ1-3; d_call: -; v_call: TRBV12-3/TRBV12-4; cdr3_nt: TGTGCCAGCAGTCGAGCTGGAAACACCATATATTTT; cdr3_aa: CASSRAGNTIYF
clone_size: few; j_call: TRBJ2-7; d_call: TRBD1; v_call: TRBV6-2/TRBV6-3; cdr3_nt: TGTGCCAGCAGTCCCCTCGGACAGGGGGCGCCTGACGAGCAGTACTTC; cdr3_aa: CASSPLGQGAPDEQYF
clone_size: many; j_call: TRBJ2-1; d_call: -; v_call: TRBV7-3; cdr3_nt: TGTGCCAGCACATCTACAACCCCCATTGAGCAGTTCTTC; cdr3_aa: CASTSTTPIEQFF
clone_size: many; j_call: TRBJ1-2; d_call: -; v_call: TRBV4-3; cdr3_nt: TGCGCCAGCACGCAAAACCTCAAAGCGGGCTACACCTTC; cdr3_aa: CASTQNLKAGYTF
clone_size: few; j_call: TRBJ1-5; d_call: -; v_call: TRBV29-1; cdr3_nt: TGCAGCGTTGCAGGTAGTAGCAATCAGCCCCAGCATTTT; cdr3_aa: CSVAGSSNQPQHF
clone_size: many; j_call: TRBJ1-2; d_call: TRBD1; v_call: TRBV12-3/TRBV12-4; cdr3_nt: TGTGCCAGCACCTTGACAGGGTCCAACTATGGCTACACCTTC; cdr3_aa: CASTLTGSNYGYTF
clone_size: -; j_call: TRBJ1-1; d_call: -; v_call: TRBV7-8; cdr3_nt: TGTGCCAGCAGCTTAGCGCGGGGAGGTGAAGCTTTCTTT; cdr3_aa: CASSLARGGEAFF
clone_size: -; j_call: TRBJ2-3; d_call: TRBD2; v_call: TRBV12-3/TRBV12-4; cdr3_nt: TGTGCCAGCATCGTAGCGGGGGCCGGGGGCGATACGCAGTATTTT; cdr3_aa: CASIVAGAGGDTQYF
clone_size: -; j_call: TRBJ2-5; d_call: -; v_call: TRBV11-1; cdr3_nt: TGTGCCAGCAGCTTAAACGTGATATCTCAAGAGACCCAGTACTTC; cdr3_aa: CASSLNVISQETQYF
clone_size: many; j_call: TRBJ1-1; d_call: -; v_call: TRBV20-1; cdr3_nt: TGCAGTGCTAGAGATAACCGGAGGGTCACTGAAGCTTTCTTT; cdr3_aa: CSARDNRRVTEAFF
clone_size: -; j_call: TRBJ1-2; d_call: -; v_call: TRBV5-6; cdr3_nt: TGTGCCAGCAGCTTAGAACCGTATGGCTACACCTTC; cdr3_aa: CASSLEPYGYTF
clone_size: many; j_call: TRBJ1-2; d_call: TRBD1; v_call: TRBV6-5; cdr3_nt: TGTGCCAGCAGTTACGGGGCGACAGGGGTATATGGCTACACCTTC; cdr3_aa: CASSYGATGVYGYTF
clone_size: -; j_call: TRBJ2-3; d_call: TRBD2; v_call: TRBV7-3; cdr3_nt: TGTGCCAGCAGCCCTATACCGGCTAGCGGCCGCACAGATACGCAGTATTTT; cdr3_aa: CASSPIPASGRTDTQYF
clone_size: few; j_call: TRBJ1-5; d_call: -; v_call: TRBV18; cdr3_nt: TGTGCCAGCTCGCAGGACAGCAGAAACCCTGATCAGCCCCAGCATTTT; cdr3_aa: CASSQDSRNPDQPQHF
clone_size: -; j_call: TRBJ1-1; d_call: TRBD1; v_call: TRBV7-2; cdr3_nt: TGTGCCAGCAGTCCGAATACAGGGGTTGGCACTGAAGCTTTCTTT; cdr3_aa: CASSPNTGVGTEAFF
clone_size: few; j_call: TRBJ2-5; d_call: -; v_call: TRBV12-3/TRBV12-4; cdr3_nt: TGTGCCAGCAGTTTATTTTCGGCAGGGCTAGAGACCCAGTACTTC; cdr3_aa: CASSLFSAGLETQYF
clone_size: many; j_call: TRBJ1-1; d_call: -; v_call: TRBV5-1; cdr3_nt: TGCGCCAGCAGCTTGGGTGGTCGGAACACTGAAGCTTTCTTT; cdr3_aa: CASSLGGRNTEAFF
clone_size: few; j_call: TRBJ1-1; d_call: -; v_call: TRBV2; cdr3_nt: TGTGCCTCGAATCTAGGGGTCGGTGAAGCTTTCTTT; cdr3_aa: CASNLGVGEAFF
clone_size: few; j_call: TRBJ2-1; d_call: -; v_call: TRBV7-2; cdr3_nt: TGTGCCAGCAGCATCCGGGACTGGGGCTACAATGAGCAGTTCTTC; cdr3_aa: CASSIRDWGYNEQFF
clone_size: few; j_call: TRBJ1-1; d_call: TRBD1; v_call: TRBV5-8; cdr3_nt: TGTGCCAGCAGCTCCGGGACAGCAGACACTGAAGCTTTCTTT; cdr3_aa: CASSSGTADTEAFF
clone_size: many; j_call: TRBJ2-1; d_call: -; v_call: TRBV6-2/TRBV6-3; cdr3_nt: TGTGCCAGCAGTTACGCGGACTCCACGTTGGGTGAGCAGTTCTTC; cdr3_aa: CASSYADSTLGEQFF
clone_size: -; j_call: TRBJ2-7; d_call: -; v_call: TRBV5-1; cdr3_nt: TGCGCCAGCAGCTTAGAACAGCTGGTTTCCTACGAGCAGTACTTC; cdr3_aa: CASSLEQLVSYEQYF
clone_size: many; j_call: TRBJ2-4; d_call: -; v_call: TRBV6-5; cdr3_nt: TGTGCCAGCAGTTTCCTCAGGGGAAACCTCAAAAACATTCAGTACTTC; cdr3_aa: CASSFLRGNLKNIQYF
clone_size: -; j_call: TRBJ1-1; d_call: -; v_call: TRBV4-3; cdr3_nt: TGCGCCAGCAGCCAAGATCTAATTGTGGACGGACCGAACACTGAAGCTTTCTTT; cdr3_aa: CASSQDLIVDGPNTEAFF
clone_size: many; j_call: TRBJ2-7; d_call: TRBD2; v_call: TRBV7-9; cdr3_nt: TGTGCCAGCAGCTTAGTGGGACTAGCCTACGAGCAGTACTTC; cdr3_aa: CASSLVGLAYEQYF
clone_size: many; j_call: TRBJ2-2; d_call: TRBD2; v_call: TRBV10-3; cdr3_nt: TGTGCCATCAGTGAGCAGCGGGACGGCACCGGGGAGCTGTTTTTT; cdr3_aa: CAISEQRDGTGELFF
clone_size: many; j_call: TRBJ1-2; d_call: -; v_call: TRBV27; cdr3_nt: TGTGCCAGCAGTTTCTCGGACCGAGCTAACTATGGCTACACCTTC; cdr3_aa: CASSFSDRANYGYTF
clone_size: few; j_call: TRBJ2-7; d_call: -; v_call: TRBV12-3/TRBV12-4; cdr3_nt: TGTGCCAGCAGTTTGATAGAAGGGGCCTACGAGCAGTACTTC; cdr3_aa: CASSLIEGAYEQYF
clone_size: -; j_call: TRBJ2-4; d_call: -; v_call: TRBV4-3; cdr3_nt: TGCGCCAGCAGCCAAGAGGGGGGGACAGGATCAAAAAACATTCAGTACTTC; cdr3_aa: CASSQEGGTGSKNIQYF
clone_size: -; j_call: TRBJ1-5; d_call: -; v_call: TRBV28; cdr3_nt: TGTGCCACCCTAGGGGGGATAGGTAGCAATCAGCCCCAGCATTTT; cdr3_aa: CATLGGIGSNQPQHF
clone_size: many; j_call: TRBJ2-5; d_call: TRBD1; v_call: TRBV12-3/TRBV12-4; cdr3_nt: TGTGCCAGCAGTTGGACAGGGGGCGAGAAGACCCAGTACTTC; cdr3_aa: CASSWTGGEKTQYF
clone_size: few; j_call: TRBJ2-3; d_call: TRBD2; v_call: TRBV19; cdr3_nt: TGTGCCAGTAGTATAAAGGGACTAGCGGGAGTGTCAGATACGCAGTATTTT; cdr3_aa: CASSIKGLAGVSDTQYF
clone_size: many; j_call: TRBJ2-2; d_call: -; v_call: TRBV20-1; cdr3_nt: TGCAGTGCTTTTAACCCCCCTACCGGGGAGCTGTTTTTT; cdr3_aa: CSAFNPPTGELFF
clone_size: -; j_call: TRBJ1-5; d_call: -; v_call: TRBV20-1; cdr3_nt: TGCAGTGCCCTTCCCCCAGGGTATAGCAATCAGCCCCAGCATTTT; cdr3_aa: CSALPPGYSNQPQHF
clone_size: -; j_call: TRBJ2-5; d_call: TRBD2; v_call: TRBV30; cdr3_nt: TGTGCCTGGGGCGGACGGGGGGGCAGAGAGACCCAGTACTTC; cdr3_aa: CAWGGRGGRETQYF
clone_size: -; j_call: TRBJ1-6; d_call: -; v_call: TRBV11-2; cdr3_nt: TGTGCCAGCAGCCTCCGAGGGCCAGGGAGTAATTCACCCCTCCACTTT; cdr3_aa: CASSLRGPGSNSPLHF